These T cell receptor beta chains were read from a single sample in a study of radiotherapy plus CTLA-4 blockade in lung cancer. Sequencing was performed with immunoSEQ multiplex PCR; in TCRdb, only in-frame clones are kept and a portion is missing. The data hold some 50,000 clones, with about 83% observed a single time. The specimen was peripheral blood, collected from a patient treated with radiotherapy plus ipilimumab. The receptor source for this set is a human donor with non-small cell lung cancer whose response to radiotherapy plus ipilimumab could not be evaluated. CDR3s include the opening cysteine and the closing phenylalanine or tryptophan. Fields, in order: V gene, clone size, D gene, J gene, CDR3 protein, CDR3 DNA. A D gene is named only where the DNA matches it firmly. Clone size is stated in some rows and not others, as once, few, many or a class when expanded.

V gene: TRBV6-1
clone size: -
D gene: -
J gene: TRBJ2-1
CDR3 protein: CATDWDSWGRNEQFF
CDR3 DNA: TGTGCCACCGATTGGGACTCGTGGGGTCGAAATGAGCAGTTCTTC

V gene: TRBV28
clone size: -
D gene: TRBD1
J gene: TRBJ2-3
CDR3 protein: CASSYLRDRGTDTQYF
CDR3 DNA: TGTGCCAGCAGTTACCTCCGGGACAGGGGAACAGATACGCAGTATTTT

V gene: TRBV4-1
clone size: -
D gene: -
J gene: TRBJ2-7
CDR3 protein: CASSQDQGHEQYF
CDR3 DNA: TGCGCCAGCAGCCAAGATCAGGGGCACGAGCAGTACTTC

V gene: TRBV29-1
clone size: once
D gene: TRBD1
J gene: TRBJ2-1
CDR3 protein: CSVVRTGTYNEQFF
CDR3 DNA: TGCAGCGTTGTGAGGACAGGAACATACAATGAGCAGTTCTTC

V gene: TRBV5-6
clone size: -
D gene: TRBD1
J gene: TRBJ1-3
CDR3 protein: CASSGTGGSGNTIYF
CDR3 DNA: TGTGCCAGCAGCGGGACAGGGGGCTCTGGAAACACCATATATTTT

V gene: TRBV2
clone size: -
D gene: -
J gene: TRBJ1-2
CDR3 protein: CASSGSRAARGYTF
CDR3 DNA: TGTGCCAGCAGCGGTTCACGGGCGGCCCGGGGGTACACCTTC

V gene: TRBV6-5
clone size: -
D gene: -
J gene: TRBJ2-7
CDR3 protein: CASSRFLSGAYEQYF
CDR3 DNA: TGTGCCAGCAGCCGCTTCCTTAGCGGAGCCTACGAGCAGTACTTC

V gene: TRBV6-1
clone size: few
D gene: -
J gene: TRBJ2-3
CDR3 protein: CASRRLANTDTQYF
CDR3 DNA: TGTGCCAGCAGGCGGTTAGCGAACACAGATACGCAGTATTTT

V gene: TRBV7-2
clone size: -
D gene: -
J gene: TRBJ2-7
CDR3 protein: CASSLGRTYSYEQYF
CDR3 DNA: TGTGCCAGCAGCTTAGGAAGGACATACTCCTACGAGCAGTACTTC

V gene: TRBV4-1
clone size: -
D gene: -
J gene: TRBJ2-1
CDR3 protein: CASSQLGLNEQFF
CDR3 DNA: TGCGCCAGCAGCCAATTGGGCCTAAATGAGCAGTTCTTC

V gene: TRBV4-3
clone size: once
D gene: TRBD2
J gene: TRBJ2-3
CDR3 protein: CASSARGVSTDTQYF
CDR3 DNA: TGCGCCAGCAGCGCACGGGGGGTTAGCACAGATACGCAGTATTTT

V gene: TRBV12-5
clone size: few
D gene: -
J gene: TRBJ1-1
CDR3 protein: CASGLDYNTEAFF
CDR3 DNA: TGTGCTAGTGGTTTGGATTATAACACTGAAGCTTTCTTT

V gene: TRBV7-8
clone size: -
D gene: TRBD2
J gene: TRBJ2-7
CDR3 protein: CASSLVGSGRRTSYEQYF
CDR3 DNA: TGTGCCAGCAGCTTAGTAGGGAGCGGGAGAAGGACCTCCTACGAGCAGTACTTC

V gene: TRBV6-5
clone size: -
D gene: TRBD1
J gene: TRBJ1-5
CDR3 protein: CASRQQGAGNQPQHF
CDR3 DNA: TGTGCCAGCAGACAGCAGGGGGCCGGCAATCAGCCCCAGCATTTT

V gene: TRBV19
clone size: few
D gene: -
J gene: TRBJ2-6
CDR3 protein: CASSISGLSGANVLTF
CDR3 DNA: TGTGCCAGTAGTATATCAGGGCTCTCTGGGGCCAACGTCCTGACTTTC

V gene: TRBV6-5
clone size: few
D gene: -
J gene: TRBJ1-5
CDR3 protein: CASCGGINQPQHF
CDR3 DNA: TGTGCCAGCTGTGGAGGGATTAATCAGCCCCAGCATTTT

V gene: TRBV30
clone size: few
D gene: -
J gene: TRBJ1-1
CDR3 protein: CAWAGFTEAFF
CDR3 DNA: TGTGCCTGGGCAGGGTTCACTGAAGCTTTCTTT